These 24 T cell receptor beta chains were all obtained from the same sample, sequenced in a study of response to subunit inactivated influenza vaccine. TCRdb fed the RT-PCR reads into MiXCR, producing one record per CDR3 protein. This sample yields a few hundred thousand distinct CDR3 sequences, of which around 9.9% are seen a single time; 10% to 15% belongs to the top ten. The sample consisted of PBMCs from blood, taken roughly 6 weeks after vaccination. The receptors stem from a man between 45 and 60 years old who received an inactivated influenza vaccine.

The chain is built from TRBV7-8 and TRBJ2-7; D call uncertain. The CDR3 sequence is 12 residues long. Germline CDR1 and CDR2: SGHVS and FQNEAQ. Deletions cut 7 bases from V and 3 bases from J, with 10 bases between. CDR3 sequence: CASTTGYYEQYF. As DNA, the CDR3 is TGTGCCAGCACGACCGGATACTACGAGCAGTACTTC.

The chain combines TRBV9 with TRBJ2-7; TRBD1 matches at 9 bases. The J segment lost 5 bases and the V segment lost 3 bases, leaving 12 bases of the junction unmatched. The length of the CDR3 is 16 residues. CDR1 SGDLS and CDR2 YYNGEE come from the germline V gene. CDR3 sequence (DNA): TGTGCCAGCAGCGGACGATCCGGGACAGGGCGGGACGAGCAGTACTTC. It translates to CASSGRSGTGRDEQYF.

The chain carries TRBV19 and TRBJ2-2; no clear D gene. V lost 7 bases and J lost 6, with 12 bases in between. The CDR3 covers 13 residues. Germline CDR1 and CDR2: LNHDA and SQIVND (reference sequence). The CDR3 DNA reads TGTGCCAGTACTCCAGGAATACCCGGGGAGCTGTTTTTT. This sequence encodes CASTPGIPGELFF.

The sample holds a few counts of this clonotype. This rearrangement joins TRBV28 to TRBJ2-3; D uncertain. The CDR3 has 12 amino acids. Germline values: CDR1 MDHEN, CDR2 SYDVKM. V lost 10 bases and J lost 6, with 14 bases in between. The CDR3 bases are TGTGCCATCCAAAGCCCCCCGGATACGCAGTATTTT. It is translated as CAIQSPPDTQYF.

The chain carries TRBV18 and TRBJ2-4; 8 bases agree with TRBD2. After removal of 3 bases from V and 3 bases from J, the junction contained 10 bases not matched to a gene. Germline lookup yields CDR1 KGHSH and CDR2 LQKENI. The CDR3 totals 17 residues. As DNA, the CDR3 is TGTGCCAGCTCACCCCCCCGGGGGGGCAACGACAAAAACATTCAGTACTTC. Encoded protein: CASSPPRGGNDKNIQYF. Based on the CDR3 plus reference TRBV18 and TRBJ2-4, the full variable domain is NAGVMQNPRHLVRRRGQEARLRCSPMKGHSHVYWYRQLPEEGLKFMVYLQKENIIDESGMPKERFSAEFPKEGPSILRIQQVVRGDSAAYFCASSPPRGGNDKNIQYFGAGTRLSVL.

The table lists this clonotype with a few counts. The genes are TRBV7-9 and TRBJ1-1, with 8 bases that match TRBD1. Germline V lookup: CDR1 SEHNR, CDR2 FQNEAQ (reference sequence). The CDR3 is made up of 17 amino acids. V dropped 5 bases and J dropped 0; count of bases not matched to a gene: 11. This CDR3 reads CASSNGQGLLMNTEAFF. The CDR3 DNA reads TGTGCCAGCAGCAACGGACAGGGCCTCCTTATGAACACTGAAGCTTTCTTT.

This clonotype was observed at least ten times. This rearrangement joins TRBV20-1 to TRBJ2-5; 10 bases match TRBD2. CDR3 length: 13 amino acids. Germline V gene lookup returns CDR1 DFQATT and CDR2 SNEGSKA (reference sequence). V dropped 8 bases and J dropped 4; count of bases not matched to a gene: 7. The CDR3 protein is CSTRLAGRETQYF. The DNA for the CDR3 is TGCAGTACCAGACTAGCGGGCCGAGAGACCCAGTACTTC.

This clonotype was recorded many times. The chain carries TRBV20-1 and TRBJ1-5, with 7 positions matching TRBD1. This CDR3 has 15 residues. V gave up 6 bases and J gave up 2 bases; unmatched junction bases: 10. Germline loops: CDR1 DFQATT, CDR2 SNEGSKA (reference sequence). In DNA, the CDR3 is TGCAGTGCGGTCAAAGGGACAGTTGGCAATCAGCCCCAGCATTTT. Translating it yields CSAVKGTVGNQPQHF.

In its sample, this clonotype was seen a few times. This chain joins TRBV7-9 and TRBJ1-3; D is undetermined. Germline V gene sequence: CDR1 SEHNR, CDR2 FQNEAQ (reference sequence). This CDR3 has 13 amino acids. With 5 bases removed from V and 1 base from J, the gap between germline ends came to 6 bases. The CDR3 nucleotides read TGTGCCAGCAGCATTGGTTCTGGAAACACCATATATTTT. It encodes CASSIGSGNTIYF.

Only a few counts were recorded for this clonotype. The chain has TRBV29-1 and TRBJ2-3; a possible D gene is TRBD1 (6 bases). The CDR3 covers 13 residues. The V end was cut by 6 bases, the J end by 0 bases, with 10 bases between. Germline CDR1 reads SQVTM; CDR2 reads ANQGSEA. The CDR3 nucleotides read TGCAGCGTAGGACAGAGGAGCACAGATACGCAGTATTTT. Translated: CSVGQRSTDTQYF.

CDR3 coding DNA: TGCAGTGCTAGAGTGGCGGGAGGCCGCGGTGAGCAGTTCTTC. This translates into CSARVAGGRGEQFF. The genes are TRBV20-1 and TRBJ2-1; 8 positions agree with TRBD2. V lost 1 base and J lost 9; bases outside the gene matches: 8. This CDR3 spans 14 amino acids. CDR1 is DFQATT, CDR2 SNEGSKA, per germline (reference sequence).

This clonotype has a handful of counts. The chain couples TRBV4-3 to TRBJ2-7; possibly TRBD1 for D (6 bases). CDR3 length equals 13 residues. V was trimmed by 3 bases and J by 5 bases, leaving 11 bases between them. Germline V gives CDR1 LGHNA, CDR2 YSLEER. The CDR3 protein is CASSHLQGDEQYF. CDR3 coding DNA: TGCGCCAGCAGCCATTTACAGGGCGACGAGCAGTACTTC.

This clonotype has just a few counts. In nucleotides, the CDR3 is TGTGCCTGTCAGAGTTGGGGCACAGATACGCAGTATTTT. Translating gives CACQSWGTDTQYF. This sequence joins TRBV28 and TRBJ2-3; D unresolved. This CDR3 spans 13 amino acids. Germline V gives CDR1 MDHEN, CDR2 SYDVKM. Trimming pared 11 bases from V and 1 base from J, leaving 13 bases between.

There are a few counts of this clonotype. The rearrangement links TRBV7-8 to TRBJ2-3, with 8 bases aligning to TRBD1. Germline V gene sequence: CDR1 SGHVS, CDR2 FQNEAQ. The J segment lost 3 bases and the V segment lost 5 bases, leaving 7 bases of the junction unmatched. The CDR3 is 15 residues long. This CDR3 reads CASSPRTGTTDTQYF. DNA of the CDR3: TGTGCCAGCAGCCCCCGGACAGGGACGACAGATACGCAGTATTTT.

CDR3 in amino acids: CASSSGRFANTGELFF. CDR3 bases: TGTGCCAGCAGTTCGGGACGGTTCGCGAACACCGGGGAGCTGTTTTTT. The chain has TRBV12-3 or TRBV12-4 and TRBJ2-2; D assignment may be TRBD1 or TRBD2 (5 bases each). V was cut by 4 bases and J by 0 bases, with 12 bases left in between. The CDR3 runs 16 residues.

This clonotype was detected a few times. The rearrangement uses TRBV20-1 and TRBJ2-1; 7 positions match TRBD2. Germline V gives CDR1 DFQATT, CDR2 SNEGSKA (reference sequence). CDR3 length equals 14 residues. The junction had 11 bases not matched to a gene; V was cut back by 6 bases and J by 6 bases. CDR3 sequence: CSASTSASLNEQFF. As DNA, the CDR3 is TGCAGTGCCAGCACTAGCGCTTCGCTCAATGAGCAGTTCTTC.

The table lists this clonotype with a few counts. The chain recombines TRBV5-1 with TRBJ1-2; D possibly corresponds to TRBD1 (5 bases). This CDR3 spans 14 amino acids. CDR1 is SGHRS, CDR2 YFSETQ, per germline. V gave up 7 bases and J gave up 0 bases, with 13 bases separating them. The CDR3 spells CASFPGTANYGYTF. The CDR3 region has the DNA TGCGCCAGCTTTCCAGGGACCGCTAACTATGGCTACACCTTC.

V gene TRBV10-3 combines with J gene TRBJ2-7; 11 bases are shared with TRBD1. Germline CDR1 and CDR2: ENHRY and SYGVKD. V shed 9 bases and J 5 bases; nucleotides not matched to a gene: 6. CDR3 length: 13 residues. CDR3 DNA sequence: TGTGCCATAAGGACAGGGGGCGGAGACGAGCAGTACTTC. Its translation: CAIRTGGGDEQYF.

J is TRBJ2-7 and V is TRBV5-1, with no clear D. Trimming pared 6 bases from V and 3 bases from J, leaving 19 bases between. CDR1 and CDR2 from the germline V gene are SGHRS and YFSETQ. CDR3 length equals 15 residues. DNA of the CDR3: TGCGCCAGCACCCAGAGGCCGGCAGGCGTCTACGAGCAGTACTTC. As protein: CASTQRPAGVYEQYF.

There are many counts of this clonotype. V is TRBV7-6 and J is TRBJ2-5; D unclear. In germline, CDR1 is SGHVS, CDR2 FNYEAQ. This CDR3 region has 15 residues. V dropped 1 base and J dropped 1 base, with 10 bases sitting between them. DNA of the CDR3: TGTGCCAGCAGCTTAGGCCTAACCTCCCAAGAGACCCAGTACTTC. It codes for CASSLGLTSQETQYF.

This clonotype was recorded a few times. The CDR3 DNA is TGCGCCAGCAGCCGGGACGCCAAAGAGACCCAGTACTTC. Its translation is CASSRDAKETQYF. This sequence joins TRBV5-1 and TRBJ2-5, with D perhaps assigned TRBD1 or TRBD2 (5 bases each). The CDR3 covers 13 residues. V lost 4 bases and J 3 bases, leaving 10 bases between the germline ends. Germline assignment: CDR1 SGHRS and CDR2 YFSETQ.

The V gene is TRBV4-1, the J gene TRBJ1-5; D is possibly TRBD1 (5 bases). CDR3 length: 14 amino acids. V lost 3 bases to trimming and J lost 6 bases, with 12 bases between them. CDR1 MGHRA and CDR2 YSYEKL come from the germline V gene. The CDR3 is CASSQQGRSQPQHF. The CDR3 DNA follows: TGCGCCAGCAGCCAGCAGGGTAGGTCTCAGCCCCAGCATTTT.

This clonotype was found a few times. V usage is TRBV20-1 and J usage is TRBJ2-2; 10 nucleotides line up with TRBD1. The CDR3 sequence is 16 residues long. Trimming cost V 1 base and J 4 bases; bases outside gene matches: 6. CDR1 and CDR2 (germline): DFQATT, SNEGSKA (reference sequence). CDR3 loop: CSARAGDRGTTGELFF. The CDR3 DNA reads as TGCAGTGCTAGAGCGGGGGACAGGGGAACCACCGGGGAGCTGTTTTTT.

This clonotype came up many times. The V and J genes are TRBV7-9 and TRBJ2-1; the match to TRBD2 covers 13 bases. Germline trimming cut 5 bases from V and 4 bases from J; bases unmatched to any gene: 5. CDR1 and CDR2 (germline): SEHNR, FQNEAQ (reference sequence). CDR3 size: 16 residues. As DNA, the CDR3 is TGTGCCAGCAGCACTAGCGGGGGGGCCTTGTACAATGAGCAGTTCTTC. Translated: CASSTSGGALYNEQFF.